This T cell receptor (beta chain) was recorded in a study of blood T cell repertoires in COVID-19. Study overall: Material from acute and convalescent COVID-19 was sourced from the United States, Italy and Spain. T cells, B-cell-depleted T cells, or PBMCs provided the cDNA or gDNA that served as material.

Some clones are missing from TCRdb's copy, which holds only in-frame ones; the method was immunoSEQ multiplex PCR. The table lists 450,000 or so clones, about 90% of them singletons, with around 0.92% in the top ten. The germline V gene has CDR1 SNHLY and CDR2 FYNNEI. The junction had 0 bases not matched to a gene; V was cut back by 3 bases and J by 5 bases. The CDR3 runs 15 residues. Followed longitudinally, the Seattle patients had been enrolled during active infection. The sample taken for sequencing was peripheral blood. The rearrangement joins TRBV2 to TRBJ2-2; 13 nucleotides agree with TRBD2. This TCR derives from a man in his late teens or twenties with COVID-19, enrolled during active disease. CDR3 sequence: CASSETSGRTGELFF. CDR3 nucleotide sequence: TGTGCCAGCAGTGAGACTAGCGGGAGGACCGGGGAGCTGTTTTTT.